The clone carrying this TCR beta chain was seen once. Its antigen is currently unknown. At one of its ends the junction is not consistent with the germline gene, which may arise from a read error. This entry is derived from a study of tumor-infiltrating lymphocytes in glioblastoma multiforme. Whole-study results and caveats: The TCR and somatic mutation analysis included just one glioblastoma patient.

TCRB libraries came from RNA via three nested multiplex PCR rounds. Input was approximately 0.48 ug total RNA, reverse-transcribed with a C-beta primer. TCRdb re-analysed the multiplex PCR reads in MiXCR, keeping a single row per CDR3 protein. The profile covers about 15,000 distinct CDR3 sequences, with 60% to 75% appearing a single time and less than 45% taken by the ten largest. The origin of this receptor is a male donor with glioblastoma. Sequencing used brain tumor tissue.

CDR3 sequence (DNA): TGTGCCAGCAGCAGCACAGGGCGGAATTCACCACTCCACTTT. Protein product: CASSSTGRNSPLHF. The chain carries TRBV6-5 and TRBJ1-6, with a possible D match to TRBD1 (6 bases). This CDR3 has 14 residues. The germline gives CDR1 MNHEY, CDR2 SVGAGI.